This TCR beta chain was observed in a study of T cells in Graves' hyperthyroidism and ophthalmopathy (dated by TCRdb to the late 2010s). About the full investigation: Peripheral blood samples were taken at initial diagnosis, before any treatment was given. To identify distinguishing TCR V-J signatures, a discovery cohort of around 100 patients was used, comprising 40 to 45 with Graves' ophthalmopathy and some 57 with stable Graves' hyperthyroidism. Whether ophthalmopathy could be predicted prospectively was tested in an independent validation cohort made up of roughly 19 hyperthyroidism patients plus 17 patients who later progressed to ophthalmopathy. For training and testing, the 110 or so patients in the discovery cohort were randomly divided in a 7:3 ratio. In more than five Graves' hyperthyroidism patients, the study also compared T-cell repertoires from thyroid tissue with T-cell repertoires from blood. According to the paper, TCR Vbeta CDR3 sequencing was carried out on 135 peripheral blood samples, which came from under 50 ophthalmopathy, 75 or so hyperthyroidism and 17 progressor patients. After blood sampling, hyperthyroidism patients were treated with methimazole at a starting dose of 30 mg daily, and ophthalmopathy patients were treated with high-dose intravenous methylprednisolone.

Results and caveats for the whole study, not just this receptor: Most expanded thyroid clonotypes (frequency above 0.001) were also detected in blood, a finding suggesting that blood repertoires may reflect thyroid immune responses. In validation, progression to ophthalmopathy was predicted by the model with 55% to 71% sensitivity and 72.22% specificity, a median of roughly 6.4 months before onset. No statistical method was used to set the sample size in advance, and investigators knew the group allocation. A model built on a 13 V-J signature distinguished ophthalmopathy from stable hyperthyroidism, reaching 85% to 90% sensitivity and about 81% specificity in cross-validation and 80%/75% in testing.

Amplification of TCR beta CDR3 regions was carried out from RNA transcripts. The first round of RT-PCR for the TCR CDR3 was performed with the HTBI primer set and the Qiagen OneStep RT-PCR kit. Libraries were constructed in a second round of multiplex PCR, after which size selection and purification were carried out. Paired-end sequencing of the libraries was performed with 100 bp reads on an Illumina HiSeq2000. Per the authors' processing: Raw data were processed with SOAPnuke, discarding reads with adapters, uncalled bases, mean Phred below 15, or no exact constant-primer or identifier match. COPE v1.2.5 was used to merge high-quality paired reads, and clonotypes were defined as unique nucleotide sequences. MiTCR v1.1 was used to align clonotypes to the IMGT TRBV, TRBD and TRBJ reference segments. Only V-J combinations with frequency above 0.0001, covering 99% to 99.2% of repertoires, were analysed. A TCS score was defined as the ratio between F50 (clonal expansion) and ExV (chaos), using BLOSUM62-based TCRdist between CDR3 peptides within each V-J. Welch's t-statistics and random forest reduced fewer than 550 V-J features to around 14, which were used in a naive Bayes classifier (R e1071). TCRdb ran its own pipeline on the public reads, namely fastp trimming at Q25 and MiXCR clone calling, and kept in-frame beta chains. CDR3 protein sequences are deduplicated, and each keeps its most common genes and DNA. The authors' filters were not applied to this entry. The sample contains fewer than 900,000 distinct CDR3 sequences, 18% of them found a single time. Around 17% of the sample goes to the ten largest clones.

Hyperthyroidism patients were aged 18 to 65 years and newly diagnosed, with disease duration of less than 2 months. Patients with uncontrolled infections, other autoimmune diseases, pregnancy or lactation were excluded. Clinical symptoms, serum thyroxine and TRAb, thyroid ultrasound, and orbital computed tomography formed the basis for the diagnoses. For progressor patients, blood was drawn at the first diagnosis of hyperthyroidism, before any ophthalmopathy symptoms had appeared. Ficoll-Paque density gradient centrifugation was used to isolate PBMCs from about 10 ml of fresh peripheral blood. Progressor patients were first diagnosed with Graves' hyperthyroidism and then developed ophthalmopathy during follow-up. Total RNA was extracted with Trizol reagent, and quality was checked on an Agilent 2100 Bioanalyzer. This clonotype has more than one count but fewer than ten. Its specific antigen is unknown. The input lacks base qualities; no much larger clone sits a single base away.

Input material: blood. The source of this sequence is a woman aged 45-65 years with Graves' hyperthyroidism that later progressed to Graves' ophthalmopathy.

The base sequence is TGCGCCAGCAGCTTGGAACTAGCGGGCCGCCAAGAGACCCAGTACTTC. This encodes CASSLELAGRQETQYF. The chain joins TRBV5-1 to TRBJ2-5; TRBD2 lines up with 9 middle nucleotides. The germline V end is reduced by 0 bases and the J end by 1 base; junction bases left unmatched: 4. The germline V gene supplies CDR1 SGHRS and CDR2 YFSETQ. The CDR3 covers 16 residues, taking in both the cysteine and the phenylalanine. CDR3 DNA only is kept here, 48 bases in frame from base 1. The CDR3 plus the reference TRBV5-1 and TRBJ2-5 genes for the other parts give the full variable domain: KAGVTQTPRYLIKTRGQQVTLSCSPISGHRSVSWYQQTPGQGLQFLFEYFSETQRNKGNFPGRFSGRQFSNSRSEMNVSTLELGDSALYLCASSLELAGRQETQYFGPGTRLLVL.